This T cell receptor (beta chain) was identified in a study of CD8+CD57+ T cells in acquired aplastic anemia. Study-level results: The same twenty-nine CD8+ CDR3 sequences occurred in patients and in controls.

The CDR3 extends over 14 amino acids. V shed 5 bases and J shed 6 bases, with 15 bases lying between them. The germline gives CDR1 MRHNA, CDR2 SNTAGT. Genomic DNA templated the TCR beta VDJ and CDR3 profiling. One entry per CDR3 protein results from TCRdb running MiXCR on the reads. The top ten clones hold about 41% of a sample with about 170,000 distinct CDR3 sequences, approximately 60% of them seen once. As regards this clonotype: What it binds is not known.

The chain is built from TRBV6-4 and TRBJ2-3; the D call may be TRBD1 or TRBD2 (5 bases each). The sequencing sample was made of sorted CD4+, CD8+, or CD8+CD57+ T cells (not recorded which) from PBMCs. The sequence was collected from a human donor in good health. CDR3 residues: CASSMTRGADTQYF. Here the CDR3 DNA reads TGTGCCAGCAGTATGACCCGAGGGGCCGATACGCAGTATTTT.